This T cell receptor (beta chain) derives from a study of Ad26.COV2.S vaccination and SARS-CoV-2 variants (dated by TCRdb to the early 2020s). Describing the broader study: Donors in the vaccine arm were drawn from COV1001, a multicentre, randomized, double-blind, placebo-controlled phase I-IIa trial testing Ad26.COV2.S in healthy adults. Ad26.COV2.S was administered intramuscularly at 5 x 10^10 or 1 x 10^11 viral particles, either as a single shot or as two shots given 56 days apart. TCRbeta repertoire sequencing served as the tool for gauging how specific and how broad the SARS-CoV-2-reactive T cell receptors were following Ad26.COV2.S vaccination. Trial participants were randomized into five groups of five, in which low-dose or high-dose Ad26.COV2.S was given once or twice, or placebo was given on both occasions. A total of 32 samples were included in the TCR-sequenced set, comprising approximately 20 Ad26.COV2.S vaccine recipients, 5 placebo recipients and 8 SARS-CoV-2 convalescent individuals. Blinding of investigators to trial group allocation was maintained during experiments and outcome assessment. Overall study results and their limits: Vaccine and placebo recipients had similar non-spike TCR breadth, a finding consistent with the vaccine containing only spike. Compared with placebo recipients, Ad26.COV2.S recipients showed higher spike-specific TCR breadth (P = 0.0014). After vaccination, substantial breadth of spike-specific CD8+ and CD4+ T cell responses was reported. It was noted by the authors that total T cell responses may have been underestimated by the TCR breadth and depth analyses. The study was not powered to compare responses between vaccine doses or regimens.

The immunoSEQ Assay was the method used to sequence TCRbeta CDR3 regions. After extraction, genomic DNA underwent amplification by bias-controlled multiplex PCR, followed by high-throughput sequencing. The source study handled its data this way. To quantify the absolute abundance of every unique TCRbeta CDR3 region, sequences were collapsed and filtered. T cell fraction was estimated by normalizing TCRbeta template counts to usable DNA, with usable DNA measured through amplification of reference genes found in all nucleated cells. Repertoire TCRs were annotated as SARS-CoV-2-specific when V gene, CDR3 amino acid sequence and J gene were exactly matched to a known reactive TCR set. The reference SARS-CoV-2 TCR set was obtained from MIRA and was filtered for enrichment in COVID-19-positive ImmuneCODE repertoires, whereby public or cross-reactive TCRs were removed. Based on the MIRA antigens, annotated TCRs were further analysed at the level of specific ORF or position within ORF. Breadth was defined as annotated unique rearrangements over total unique productive rearrangements; depth was the summed frequency of those rearrangements. TCR breadth was compared between groups using two-sided Wilcoxon rank-sum tests. TCRdb took over this immuneACCESS table, retaining in-frame rearrangements with V and J assigned. Such tables are incomplete; in checked studies, under half of the missing clones stem from an unresolved V gene, and the remainder is unexplained. D and trimming were read from the DNA, whereas the V and J calls and clone size are those reported in that table. The sample data list roughly 510,000 clones, and around 90% of these were observed just once. The ten largest account for around 13% of the sample.

With regard to this clone: Its antigen remains unidentified. No quality values exist for individual bases; no much larger clone is one base distant.

The treatment or condition label of this sample denotes: over 15 received Ad26.COV2.S at low or high dose, single or two shots; a few received placebo; per-sample allocation not given. Repertoires of vaccine and placebo recipients were sequenced from samples collected on day 63 after the first injection. Cohort 1b enrolled some 25 adults aged 18-55 years at a single site in Boston, USA, between 29 July and 7 August 2020. Ad26.COV2.S consisted of a replication-incompetent adenovirus type 26 vector by which a prefusion-stabilized SARS-CoV-2 spike protein from the original Wuhan strain was expressed. This receptor was identified in a person aged 18 to 65 who received the Ad26.COV2.S COVID-19 vaccine or a placebo. The material was peripheral blood, obtained in a trial of Ad26.COV2.S vaccine versus placebo.

The CDR3 loop reads CASSFGRAGVEETQYF. The bases read TGTGCCAGCAGTTTTGGACGAGCGGGAGTAGAGGAGACCCAGTACTTC. The chain uses TRBV6-5 and TRBJ2-5; 8 central bases correspond to TRBD2. V is trimmed back by 4 bases and J by 5 bases, and the junction contains 12 bases that no gene match accounts for. CDR1 and CDR2 (MNHEY, SVGAGI) derive from the germline V gene. Reading from cysteine to phenylalanine, the CDR3 counts 16 amino acids. The read is trimmed to its CDR3 DNA, 48 bases read in frame from base 1.